The 25 T cell receptor beta chains in this list originate from one sample, sequenced in a study of cytomegalovirus exposure and HLA in healthy donors. Vbeta (60) and Jbeta (13) primers were used in the PCR. Some clones are missing from TCRdb's copy, which holds only in-frame ones; the method was immunoSEQ multiplex PCR. Among approximately 160,000 clones listed, about 68% were seen once. Sequencing used PBMCs. These receptors all come from a young man in good health and CMV-seronegative.

Remarks on this clone: Germline and junction disagree at one end, which may indicate a read error. V is TRBV7-9 and J is TRBJ2-6; weak D call: TRBD2 (6 bases). Germline V CDR1 and CDR2: SEHNR, FQNEAQ (reference sequence). CDR3 length equals 17 residues. The CDR3 DNA sequence: TGTTCCAGCAGCCCGACAGACGGACTACCTGGGGCCAACGTCCTGACTTTC. Translation gives CSSSPTDGLPGANVLTF.

CDR3 residues: CASSAGLNNEQFF. CDR3 nucleotide sequence: TGCGCCAGCAGTGCAGGGTTAAACAATGAGCAGTTCTTC. The chain carries TRBV10-1 and TRBJ2-1, with D maybe TRBD1 (5 bases). This CDR3 spans 13 amino acids. Trimming took 4 bases from V and 5 from J, leaving 9 bases between them. Germline V CDR1 and CDR2: WNHNN, SYGVQD (reference sequence).

The chain employs TRBV19 and TRBJ1-5; 7 positions match TRBD1. CDR3 length: 15 amino acids. Germline loops: CDR1 LNHDA, CDR2 SQIVND (reference sequence). Trimming removed 2 bases from V and 5 bases from J; junction bases left unmatched: 6. CDR3 amino acids: CASSIRGGGDQPQHF. The CDR3 coding sequence is TGTGCCAGTAGTATAAGAGGGGGCGGCGATCAGCCCCAGCATTTT. Full variable domain (rest looked up from reference TRBV19 and TRBJ1-5): DGGITQSPKYLFRKEGQNVTLSCEQNLNHDAMYWYRQDPGQGLRLIYYSQIVNDFQKGDIAEGYSVSREKKESFPLTVTSAQKNPTAFYLCASSIRGGGDQPQHFGDGTRLSIL.

J is TRBJ2-1 and V is TRBV19, with 8 positions matching TRBD1. Germline CDR1 LNHDA, CDR2 SQIVND (reference sequence). Trimming took 5 bases from V and 0 from J; bases not matched to a gene: 3. This CDR3 has 15 residues. The CDR3 spells CASSRDRNSYNEQFF. The CDR3, as DNA: TGTGCCAGTAGTCGGGACAGGAACTCCTACAATGAGCAGTTCTTC.

The J gene is TRBJ2-7, the V gene TRBV6-5, with 16 bases that match TRBD2. The CDR3 contains 15 residues. V was pared by 6 bases and J by 5 bases, with 4 bases of the junction left unmatched. Germline CDR1 MNHEY, CDR2 SVGAGI. Here the CDR3 reads CASSGTSGRVHEQYF. DNA of the CDR3: TGTGCCAGCAGCGGGACTAGCGGGAGGGTCCACGAGCAGTACTTC.

The gene calls are TRBV5-4 and TRBJ2-5, with 8 bases matching TRBD2. The J call may be mistaken, given a closer DNA end match to TRBJ2-7. Per germline, CDR1 SGHNT and CDR2 YYREEE (reference sequence). CDR3 length equals 13 residues. CDR3 bases: TGTGCCAGCAGCGCGGGACTAGCCTACGAGCAGTACTTC. As protein: CASSAGLAYEQYF.

The chain uses TRBV5-1 and TRBJ2-1; 8 bases align to TRBD1. This CDR3 region has 14 residues. Trimming cost V 3 bases and J 6 bases; bases outside gene matches: 5. Germline V gene sequence: CDR1 SGHRS, CDR2 YFSETQ. In nucleotides, the CDR3 is TGCGCCAGCAGCTCTAGGACAGGGAGCAATGAGCAGTTCTTC. Its protein product is CASSSRTGSNEQFF.

In its sample, this clone was seen a few times. This chain connects TRBV4-3 to TRBJ2-2; TRBD2 matches 11 bases. The CDR3 covers 16 residues. V lost 3 bases, J lost 3 bases, and 3 bases stayed unmatched. The V gene's germline CDR1 is LGHNA and CDR2 YSLEER. CDR3 bases: TGCGCCAGCAGCCACGAACTAGCGGGAGACACCGGGGAGCTGTTTTTT. It codes for CASSHELAGDTGELFF.

This rearrangement joins TRBV4-3 to TRBJ1-2; D might be TRBD1 (6 bases). Trimming shortened V by 4 bases and J by 6 bases, and 18 bases separated the two germline ends. The CDR3 is made up of 15 amino acids. The germline CDR1 and CDR2 sequences are LGHNA and YSLEER. CDR3 DNA sequence: TGCGCCAGCAGCCCCCGACAGGATAAGGTCGATGGCTACACCTTC. This codes for CASSPRQDKVDGYTF.

This rearrangement joins TRBV11-2 to TRBJ2-7; weak D call: TRBD2 (6 bases). Per the germline V gene, CDR1 is SGHAT and CDR2 is FQNNGV. The CDR3 totals 14 residues. V was trimmed by 1 base and J by 1 base, leaving 8 bases between them. Here the CDR3 DNA reads TGTGCCAGCAGCTTAGCGGCGGGGTCCTACGAGCAGTACTTC. Encoded protein: CASSLAAGSYEQYF.

V is TRBV6-4 and J is TRBJ2-1; 9 bases line up with TRBD2. The CDR3 spans 14 residues. Per germline, CDR1 MRHNA and CDR2 SNTAGT. V trimming: 5 bases; J trimming: 4 bases; junction bases outside the gene matches: 3. CDR3 amino acids: CASSPTSGYNEQFF. As DNA, the CDR3 is TGTGCCAGCAGTCCGACTAGCGGATACAATGAGCAGTTCTTC.

The chain joins TRBV19 to TRBJ2-7; D might be TRBD2 (5 bases). V lost 8 bases and J 0 bases, leaving 8 bases between the germline ends. The germline V gene has CDR1 LNHDA and CDR2 SQIVND (reference sequence). This CDR3 region has 12 residues. CDR3 residues: CASSGFSYEQYF. The DNA of the CDR3 is TGTGCCAGTTCGGGGTTCTCCTACGAGCAGTACTTC.

The rearrangement links TRBV5-4 to TRBJ1-3; TRBD1 agrees at 8 bases. With V trimmed by 2 bases and J by 2 bases, 3 bases remained unmatched. Germline loops: CDR1 SGHNT, CDR2 YYREEE (reference sequence). The CDR3 is made up of 15 amino acids. CDR3 coding DNA: TGTGCCAGCAGCTTCCGGACAGGGCCTGGAAACACCATATATTTT. It specifies CASSFRTGPGNTIYF.

The V gene is TRBV18, the J gene TRBJ2-1, with D tentatively TRBD2 (5 bases). With 2 bases removed from V and 9 bases from J, the gap between germline ends came to 14 bases. Germline V lookup: CDR1 KGHSH, CDR2 LQKENI. The CDR3 length is 14 residues. CDR3 sequence reads: CASSPKRDFGEQFF. The CDR3 DNA reads as TGTGCCAGCTCACCAAAGAGGGATTTCGGTGAGCAGTTCTTC.

This chain joins TRBV2 and TRBJ2-5; weak D call: TRBD2 (7 bases). V lost 8 bases, J lost 3 bases, and 10 bases lay in between. This CDR3 spans 12 amino acids. Germline values: CDR1 SNHLY, CDR2 FYNNEI. As DNA, the CDR3 is TGTGCCAGCCGCGGGGGCGAAGAGACCCAGTACTTC. Protein: CASRGGEETQYF.

This clone was seen a few times. The V gene is TRBV27, the J gene TRBJ2-7; D is perhaps TRBD1 (6 bases). This CDR3 is 14 amino acids long. Trimming removed 2 bases at V and 3 bases at J, with 11 bases between. Germline-derived CDR1 and CDR2 are MNHEY and SMNVEV (reference sequence). This CDR3 reads CASSLRDNNYEQYF. Written as DNA, the CDR3 is TGTGCCAGCAGTTTACGGGACAACAACTACGAGCAGTACTTC.

This clone was found once. The chain couples TRBV5-1 to TRBJ1-5; D might be TRBD1 (5 bases). Germline assignment: CDR1 SGHRS and CDR2 YFSETQ. Between the trimmed V and J ends, which lost 0 bases and 4 bases, there was a span of 8 bases. CDR3 length: 14 amino acids. Here the CDR3 reads CASSLEGHNQPQHF. CDR3 DNA: TGCGCCAGCAGCTTGGAGGGGCATAATCAGCCCCAGCATTTT.

There are a few counts of this clone. The chain combines TRBV10-3 with TRBJ2-1; 8 bases map to TRBD2. Germline-derived CDR1 and CDR2 are ENHRY and SYGVKD. V shed 2 bases, J shed 0 bases, and the junction held 0 bases outside the gene matches. The CDR3 has 15 amino acids. This chain's CDR3 is CAISETSGSYNEQFF. The CDR3 nucleotides read TGTGCCATCAGTGAGACTAGCGGCTCCTACAATGAGCAGTTCTTC.

The CDR3 DNA reads TGTGCCAGCAAGAGTTCAGGGGCGGCAACTAATGAAAAACTGTTTTTT. Protein sequence: CASKSSGAATNEKLFF. The V call is TRBV28, the J call TRBJ1-4, with D perhaps matching TRBD1 (6 bases). CDR1 is MDHEN and CDR2 is SYDVKM in the germline V gene. CDR3 length: 16 residues. The V gene lost 7 bases and the J gene lost 0 bases, with 15 bases spanning the gap.

The rearrangement joins TRBV29-1 to TRBJ2-7; D gene uncertain. Germline CDR1 and CDR2: SQVTM and ANQGSEA. V was shortened by 5 bases and J by 7 bases, with 15 bases between the two germline ends. This CDR3 is 12 amino acids long. In DNA form, the CDR3 reads TGCAGCGTTACCCCCGAGGCAAGGGAGCAGTACTTC. It specifies CSVTPEAREQYF.

This clone was detected only a few times. J is TRBJ2-7 and V is TRBV27; 9 positions match TRBD1. V dropped 5 bases and J dropped 2; count of bases not matched to a gene: 10. Germline V gene lookup returns CDR1 MNHEY and CDR2 SMNVEV (reference sequence). This CDR3 is built from 16 residues. In DNA, the CDR3 is TGTGCCAGCAGTATAACACAGGGGGCCGCCACCTACGAGCAGTACTTC. Translating gives CASSITQGAATYEQYF.

The genes are TRBV9 and TRBJ2-3; tentative D call: TRBD2 (6 bases). Per germline, CDR1 SGDLS and CDR2 YYNGEE. V was pared by 4 bases and J by 2 bases, with 14 bases between. The CDR3 runs 15 residues. The CDR3 nucleotides read TGTGCCAGCAGCCCCCGGACTACCTACACAGATACGCAGTATTTT. Translating gives CASSPRTTYTDTQYF.

In its sample, this clone was seen a few times. The chain couples TRBV6-5 to TRBJ2-7; possibly TRBD1 for D (5 bases). The CDR3 extends over 14 amino acids. With 5 bases removed from V and 4 bases from J, the gap between germline ends came to 15 bases. Germline V gene data show CDR1 as MNHEY and CDR2 as SVGAGI. In nucleotides, the CDR3 is TGTGCCAGCAGTAGGACACTTCCTTTATACGAGCAGTACTTC. Translated: CASSRTLPLYEQYF.

The V call is TRBV9, the J call TRBJ2-3, with 10 bases identical to TRBD2. V shed 2 bases, J shed 0 bases, and the junction held 3 bases outside the gene matches. CDR3 size: 16 residues. CDR1 and CDR2 from the germline V gene are SGDLS and YYNGEE. CDR3 amino acids: CASSVGLAASTDTQYF. CDR3 coding DNA: TGTGCCAGCAGCGTTGGACTAGCGGCCAGCACAGATACGCAGTATTTT.

This chain uses TRBV7-2 with TRBJ2-1, with D perhaps matching TRBD2 (5 bases). The CDR3 is 13 amino acids. Trimming cost V 7 bases and J 4 bases, with 11 bases left between them. The germline gives CDR1 SGHTA, CDR2 FQGNSA. The CDR3 spells CASTAGPYNEQFF. The CDR3 DNA reads TGTGCCAGCACCGCGGGCCCTTACAATGAGCAGTTCTTC.